This T cell receptor beta chain stems from a study of blood T cell repertoires in COVID-19. Turning to the study itself: From the United States, Italy and Spain came samples of acute and convalescent COVID-19. Sources were T cells, B-cell-depleted T cells, or PBMCs; the material itself was cDNA or gDNA.

Authors' processing steps: It was from reference gene primer amplification that nucleated cell counts were estimated. Clones were read by immunoSEQ multiplex PCR, and TCRdb kept only the in-frame ones, dropping some. The DNA gave D and trimming, while V, J and clone size come from that table. The sample holds 180,000 or so clones; 86% are singletons and the top ten take 0.99%. CDR3 length equals 13 residues. V was pared by 5 bases and J by 8 bases, with 12 bases between. Germline V CDR1 and CDR2: LNHDA, SQIVND (reference sequence). This receptor was obtained from a man in his late teens or twenties with acute or convalescent COVID-19. The gene calls are TRBV19 and TRBJ2-2; tentative D call: TRBD1 (6 bases). The sample was peripheral blood. The DNA of the CDR3 is TGTGCCAGTAGTCCCCAGGGGACGGGGGAGCTGTTTTTT. It yields the protein CASSPQGTGELFF.